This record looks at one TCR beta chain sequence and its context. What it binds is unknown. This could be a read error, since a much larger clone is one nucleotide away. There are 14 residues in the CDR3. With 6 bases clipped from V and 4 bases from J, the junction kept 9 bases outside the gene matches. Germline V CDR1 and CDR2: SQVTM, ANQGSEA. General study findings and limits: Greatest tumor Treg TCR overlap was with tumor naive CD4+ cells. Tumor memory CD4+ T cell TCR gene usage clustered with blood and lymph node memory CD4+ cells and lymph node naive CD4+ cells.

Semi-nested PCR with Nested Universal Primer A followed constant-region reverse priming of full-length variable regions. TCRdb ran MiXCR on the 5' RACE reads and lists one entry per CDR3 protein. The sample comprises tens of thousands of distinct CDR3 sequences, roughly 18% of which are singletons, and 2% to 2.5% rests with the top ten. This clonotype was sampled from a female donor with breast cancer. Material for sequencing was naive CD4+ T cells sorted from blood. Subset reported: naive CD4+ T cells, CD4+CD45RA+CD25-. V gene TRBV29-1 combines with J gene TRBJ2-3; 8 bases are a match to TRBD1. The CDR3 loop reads CSVQRQGRADTQYF. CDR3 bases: TGCAGCGTCCAAAGACAGGGGCGCGCAGATACGCAGTATTTT.